This paragraph covers one T cell receptor beta chain sequence. The antigen remains undetermined. The CDR3 has 12 residues. The germline V gene encodes CDR1 MNHNS and CDR2 SASEGT. V lost 6 bases to trimming and J lost 4 bases, with 7 bases between them. As every portion of the isolated RNA was reverse transcribed, the sequencing read expressed TCRB transcripts. Sequenced by immunoSEQ multiplex PCR; TCRdb stores in-frame clones only, minus some. The repertoire holds 200,000 to 300,000 clones, around 13% seen once, with approximately 0.021% in the top ten. This entry comes from a study of beta chain features in type 1 diabetes. Each of the CD4+ naive, central memory, regulatory and stem cell-like memory populations was sorted via CD45RO/CCR7/CD25/CD127/CD95/CD27. Findings and caveats of the study: Patients with Type 1 diabetes showed moderately but significantly shorter TCRB CDR3s in all four CD4+ subsets. Individuals with type 1 diabetes displayed fewer insertions and more deletions at VDJ junctions.

This receptor was identified in a young man with type 1 diabetes. The sample comprised naive CD4+ T cells from blood. This rearrangement joins TRBV6-1 to TRBJ1-5; no clear D gene. In nucleotides, the CDR3 is TGTGCCAGCAGGTCGGGAAATCAGCCCCAGCATTTT. It yields the protein CASRSGNQPQHF.